The rows below give T cell receptor beta chains drawn from one sample of a study of blood T cell repertoires in COVID-19. Assay used: immunoSEQ multiplex PCR; TCRdb lists only in-frame clones, some missing. Of around 140,000 clones in the sample, about nine tenths were seen once. Material: PBMCs or T cells enriched from blood (not recorded which). These receptors were collected from a woman in her forties who had been exposed to COVID-19. Both conserved end residues are part of each CDR3. The order of the fields is D gene, J gene, V gene, clone size, CDR3 DNA, CDR3 protein. The D gene is left open where the match is weak. Clone sizes are given selectively: once, few, many, or a class where the clone is expanded.

d_gene: -
j_gene: TRBJ2-6
v_gene: TRBV7-2
abundance: -
CDR3nt: TGTGCCAGCAGCTCATCTGGGGCCAACGTCCTGACTTTC
CDR3aa: CASSSSGANVLTF

d_gene: -
j_gene: TRBJ2-3
v_gene: TRBV19
abundance: -
CDR3nt: TGTGCCAGTTCTCGACTAGGTAGCACAGATACGCAGTATTTT
CDR3aa: CASSRLGSTDTQYF

d_gene: -
j_gene: TRBJ1-2
v_gene: TRBV12-5
abundance: -
CDR3nt: TGTGCTATACCCGAGGGGGGGTTCGTGGCCTATGGCTACACCTTC
CDR3aa: CAIPEGGFVAYGYTF

d_gene: -
j_gene: TRBJ2-2
v_gene: TRBV5-8
abundance: once
CDR3nt: TGTGCCAGCAGCGGTTCGGTGGCGAACACCGGGGAGCTGTTTTTT
CDR3aa: CASSGSVANTGELFF

d_gene: -
j_gene: TRBJ2-7
v_gene: TRBV25-1
abundance: -
CDR3nt: TGTGCCAGCGTAAGATCTCCAGCCTACGAGCAGTACTTC
CDR3aa: CASVRSPAYEQYF

d_gene: -
j_gene: TRBJ1-2
v_gene: TRBV19
abundance: -
CDR3nt: TGTGCCAGTAGTGTGTATAGCTCTAACTATGGCTACACCTTC
CDR3aa: CASSVYSSNYGYTF

d_gene: -
j_gene: TRBJ2-1
v_gene: TRBV10-1
abundance: -
CDR3nt: TGCGCCAGCAGTGAGTCGTCAAGCCCCAATGAGCAGTTCTTC
CDR3aa: CASSESSSPNEQFF

d_gene: -
j_gene: TRBJ1-3
v_gene: TRBV2
abundance: -
CDR3nt: TGTGCCAGCAGTGTAGATTTGAACACCATATATTTT
CDR3aa: CASSVDLNTIYF

d_gene: TRBD1
j_gene: TRBJ1-2
v_gene: TRBV29-1
abundance: -
CDR3nt: TGCAGCGTTGAAAGTCCAGGGGGACCTTATGGCTACACCTTC
CDR3aa: CSVESPGGPYGYTF

d_gene: -
j_gene: TRBJ2-7
v_gene: TRBV10-3
abundance: -
CDR3nt: TGTGCCATCAGTGAGAATTTCGAGCAGTACTTC
CDR3aa: CAISENFEQYF

d_gene: -
j_gene: TRBJ2-3
v_gene: TRBV4-1
abundance: -
CDR3nt: TGCGCCAGCAGCCCATCAGGCACAGATACGCAGTATTTT
CDR3aa: CASSPSGTDTQYF

d_gene: -
j_gene: TRBJ1-5
v_gene: TRBV19
abundance: -
CDR3nt: TGTGCCAGTAGCCCCGACACCAATCAGCCCCAGCATTTT
CDR3aa: CASSPDTNQPQHF

d_gene: TRBD1
j_gene: TRBJ1-1
v_gene: TRBV6-4
abundance: -
CDR3nt: TGTGCCAGCAGGGGACAGGGGGCGGCCGAAGCTTTCTTT
CDR3aa: CASRGQGAAEAFF

d_gene: TRBD1
j_gene: TRBJ1-2
v_gene: TRBV19
abundance: -
CDR3nt: TGTGCCAGTAGTCCCCTATACCAGACAGGGAGAGGCTACACCTTC
CDR3aa: CASSPLYQTGRGYTF

d_gene: TRBD1
j_gene: TRBJ2-2
v_gene: TRBV11-2
abundance: few
CDR3nt: TGTGCCAGCAGCGTGGACAGGGGGAGCGGGGAGCTGTTTTTT
CDR3aa: CASSVDRGSGELFF

d_gene: TRBD1
j_gene: TRBJ1-1
v_gene: TRBV5-4
abundance: once
CDR3nt: TGTGCCAGCAGCTTCAGGGTCCCGGGACAGGGGACGACACTGTCCTTT
CDR3aa: CASSFRVPGQGTTLSF

d_gene: -
j_gene: TRBJ2-7
v_gene: TRBV10-2
abundance: -
CDR3nt: TGCGCCAGCAGCACTCAGGGACAATTTTCCTACGAGCAGTACTTC
CDR3aa: CASSTQGQFSYEQYF

d_gene: TRBD2
j_gene: TRBJ2-3
v_gene: TRBV5-1
abundance: -
CDR3nt: TGCGCCAGCAGCTTATCGGGGGGAAACAGTAGGTGGACAGATACGCAGTATTTT
CDR3aa: CASSLSGGNSRWTDTQYF

d_gene: TRBD2
j_gene: TRBJ2-7
v_gene: TRBV5-6
abundance: many
CDR3nt: TGTGCCAGCAGCTTAGCTAGCGGGTACGAGCAGTACTTC
CDR3aa: CASSLASGYEQYF

d_gene: TRBD1
j_gene: TRBJ2-7
v_gene: TRBV3-1/TRBV3-2
abundance: -
CDR3nt: TGTGCCAGCAGCCAAGCGGACAGGGATTACGAGCAGTACTTC
CDR3aa: CASSQADRDYEQYF

d_gene: TRBD2
j_gene: TRBJ2-3
v_gene: TRBV3-1/TRBV3-2
abundance: once
CDR3nt: TGTGCCAGCAGCCAACATCCCCCTAGCGGCCTCTTCTCCGCGGGCACAGATACGCAGTATTTT
CDR3aa: CASSQHPPSGLFSAGTDTQYF

d_gene: -
j_gene: TRBJ2-7
v_gene: TRBV3-1/TRBV3-2
abundance: -
CDR3nt: TGTGCCAGCAGCCAAGGTAGCAGCACTTCCTACGAGCAGTACTTC
CDR3aa: CASSQGSSTSYEQYF

d_gene: -
j_gene: TRBJ1-5
v_gene: TRBV27
abundance: -
CDR3nt: TGTGCCAGCAGTACAGGGTCTAGCAATCAGCCCCAGCATTTT
CDR3aa: CASSTGSSNQPQHF

d_gene: TRBD2
j_gene: TRBJ2-7
v_gene: TRBV5-1
abundance: -
CDR3nt: TGCGCCAGCAGAACAGCGGGAGGGCCCCACGAGCAGTACTTC
CDR3aa: CASRTAGGPHEQYF

d_gene: TRBD2
j_gene: TRBJ2-5
v_gene: TRBV29-1
abundance: -
CDR3nt: TGCAGCGCTGACAATCAGAGGACTAGCGGAGACACTTCACAAGAGACCCAGTACTTC
CDR3aa: CSADNQRTSGDTSQETQYF

d_gene: -
j_gene: TRBJ1-6
v_gene: TRBV10-1
abundance: -
CDR3nt: TGCGCCAGCAGGAACAGGGCGAGCTCCTATAATTCACCCCTCCACTTT
CDR3aa: CASRNRASSYNSPLHF

d_gene: -
j_gene: TRBJ1-5
v_gene: TRBV11-2
abundance: -
CDR3nt: TGTGCCAGCAGCTTATCTGGCTATCAGCCCCAGCATTTT
CDR3aa: CASSLSGYQPQHF

d_gene: -
j_gene: TRBJ1-1
v_gene: TRBV28
abundance: -
CDR3nt: TGTGCCAGCAGTTTGGGGCAGGAAGCTTTCTTT
CDR3aa: CASSLGQEAFF

d_gene: TRBD1
j_gene: TRBJ2-5
v_gene: TRBV7-2
abundance: -
CDR3nt: TGTGCCAGCGACCGGGACAGGGGCCAGACCCAGTACTTC
CDR3aa: CASDRDRGQTQYF

d_gene: -
j_gene: TRBJ2-2
v_gene: TRBV5-1
abundance: once
CDR3nt: TGCGCCAGCAGCTTCACGGGGGCGAACACCGGGGAGCTGTTTTTT
CDR3aa: CASSFTGANTGELFF

d_gene: -
j_gene: TRBJ1-5
v_gene: TRBV28
abundance: few
CDR3nt: TGTGCCAGCAGTTCCCCTGCGGGGGGTTTCAATCAGCCCCAGCATTTT
CDR3aa: CASSSPAGGFNQPQHF

d_gene: -
j_gene: TRBJ1-4
v_gene: TRBV4-1
abundance: -
CDR3nt: TGCGCCAGCAGCCAAGATATAACGACAGATAATGAAAAACTGTTTTTT
CDR3aa: CASSQDITTDNEKLFF

d_gene: TRBD1
j_gene: TRBJ1-1
v_gene: TRBV29-1
abundance: -
CDR3nt: TGCAGCGTGGACCGCAGGACAGGGCCTTTGGAAACTGAAGCTTTCTTT
CDR3aa: CSVDRRTGPLETEAFF

d_gene: TRBD2
j_gene: TRBJ2-3
v_gene: TRBV19
abundance: -
CDR3nt: TGTGCCAGTAGTAGCTATCTAGCGGGAGGGAGCACAGATACGCAGTATTTT
CDR3aa: CASSSYLAGGSTDTQYF

d_gene: TRBD2
j_gene: TRBJ2-3
v_gene: TRBV13
abundance: -
CDR3nt: TGTGCCAGCAGCCCCGCGGGGGAGGGCCTTTGGGATACGCAGTATTTT
CDR3aa: CASSPAGEGLWDTQYF

d_gene: -
j_gene: TRBJ2-4
v_gene: TRBV27
abundance: -
CDR3nt: TGTGCCAGCAGTCCTCTAGCCAAAAACATTCAGTACTTC
CDR3aa: CASSPLAKNIQYF

d_gene: -
j_gene: TRBJ2-7
v_gene: TRBV21-1
abundance: -
CDR3nt: TGTGCCAGCAGCCCGAAAGGGACTAGTGCCTACGAGCAGTACTTC
CDR3aa: CASSPKGTSAYEQYF

d_gene: TRBD1
j_gene: TRBJ2-7
v_gene: TRBV18
abundance: -
CDR3nt: TGTGCCAGCTCACCGGCAGGGGGCGGGGAGCAGTACTTC
CDR3aa: CASSPAGGGEQYF

d_gene: -
j_gene: TRBJ1-2
v_gene: TRBV28
abundance: once
CDR3nt: TGTGCCAGCACGGGACAATTGGATGGCTACACCTTC
CDR3aa: CASTGQLDGYTF

d_gene: TRBD1
j_gene: TRBJ2-1
v_gene: TRBV23-1
abundance: -
CDR3nt: TGCGCCAGCAGTCAATGTGCAGGGACAGGGGAGGGAGGCAATGAGCAGTTCTTC
CDR3aa: CASSQCAGTGEGGNEQFF

d_gene: TRBD1
j_gene: TRBJ2-1
v_gene: TRBV6-1
abundance: -
CDR3nt: TGTGCCAGCAGTGCCCACGGACAGGGAGTAATAAATGAGCAGTTCTTC
CDR3aa: CASSAHGQGVINEQFF

d_gene: -
j_gene: TRBJ2-1
v_gene: TRBV25-1
abundance: -
CDR3nt: TGTGCCAGCACCCCGGGGAGAAACAATGAGCAGTTCTTC
CDR3aa: CASTPGRNNEQFF

d_gene: -
j_gene: TRBJ2-3
v_gene: TRBV28
abundance: -
CDR3nt: TGTGCCAGCAGTTTATTAGGGCGGACCTACAATACCCAGGGAGATACGCAGTATTTT
CDR3aa: CASSLLGRTYNTQGDTQYF

d_gene: -
j_gene: TRBJ1-2
v_gene: TRBV7-2
abundance: -
CDR3nt: TGTGCCAGCAGCTTTGGGGGGGGTGGCTACACCTTC
CDR3aa: CASSFGGGGYTF

d_gene: TRBD1
j_gene: TRBJ1-5
v_gene: TRBV6-5
abundance: -
CDR3nt: TGTGCCAGCGCGGGACAGGGAGAACGTCAGCCCCAGCATTTT
CDR3aa: CASAGQGERQPQHF

d_gene: -
j_gene: TRBJ1-1
v_gene: TRBV2
abundance: -
CDR3nt: TGTGCCAGCCTCCTCGGGGTGAACACTGAAGCTTTCTTT
CDR3aa: CASLLGVNTEAFF

d_gene: -
j_gene: TRBJ1-4
v_gene: TRBV19
abundance: few
CDR3nt: TGTGCCAGCCTGCCACCGGGATCGAATGAAAAACTGTTTTTT
CDR3aa: CASLPPGSNEKLFF

d_gene: -
j_gene: TRBJ1-2
v_gene: TRBV6-5
abundance: -
CDR3nt: TGTGCCAGCAGTTACTCAAGAGCTTATGGCTACACCTTC
CDR3aa: CASSYSRAYGYTF

d_gene: TRBD1
j_gene: TRBJ1-4
v_gene: TRBV6-5
abundance: once
CDR3nt: TGTGCCAGCAGGCCCACGGGACAGGGTCCTGAAAAACTGTTTTTT
CDR3aa: CASRPTGQGPEKLFF

d_gene: -
j_gene: TRBJ2-3
v_gene: TRBV5-4
abundance: -
CDR3nt: TGTGCCAGCAGCTCCCCGGGTAGCGGATACACAGATACGCAGTATTTT
CDR3aa: CASSSPGSGYTDTQYF

d_gene: TRBD1
j_gene: TRBJ2-7
v_gene: TRBV27
abundance: once
CDR3nt: TGTGCCAGCGCCCCGGACAGGAACTACGAGCAGTACTTC
CDR3aa: CASAPDRNYEQYF

d_gene: TRBD1
j_gene: TRBJ2-7
v_gene: TRBV6-6
abundance: -
CDR3nt: TGTGCCAGCAGGGGCCGGGACAGGGGCTCCTACGAGCAGTACTTC
CDR3aa: CASRGRDRGSYEQYF

d_gene: -
j_gene: TRBJ1-6
v_gene: TRBV24-1
abundance: -
CDR3nt: TGTGCCACCGCATTGGTTCAGGATTCACCCCTCCACTTT
CDR3aa: CATALVQDSPLHF

d_gene: TRBD2
j_gene: TRBJ2-1
v_gene: TRBV7-6
abundance: -
CDR3nt: TGTGCCAGCAGCTCAGGGGGGACTAGCGGGAGCTTTGAGCAGTTCTTC
CDR3aa: CASSSGGTSGSFEQFF

d_gene: -
j_gene: TRBJ1-4
v_gene: TRBV7-3
abundance: -
CDR3nt: TGTGCCAGCAGCTCCGGTCCGGGTGAAAAACTGTTTTTT
CDR3aa: CASSSGPGEKLFF

d_gene: TRBD1
j_gene: TRBJ2-1
v_gene: TRBV5-1
abundance: -
CDR3nt: TGCGCCAGCAGCCCCACGGGACAGGGGGCGAGCCGCGGCAATGAGCAGTTCTTC
CDR3aa: CASSPTGQGASRGNEQFF